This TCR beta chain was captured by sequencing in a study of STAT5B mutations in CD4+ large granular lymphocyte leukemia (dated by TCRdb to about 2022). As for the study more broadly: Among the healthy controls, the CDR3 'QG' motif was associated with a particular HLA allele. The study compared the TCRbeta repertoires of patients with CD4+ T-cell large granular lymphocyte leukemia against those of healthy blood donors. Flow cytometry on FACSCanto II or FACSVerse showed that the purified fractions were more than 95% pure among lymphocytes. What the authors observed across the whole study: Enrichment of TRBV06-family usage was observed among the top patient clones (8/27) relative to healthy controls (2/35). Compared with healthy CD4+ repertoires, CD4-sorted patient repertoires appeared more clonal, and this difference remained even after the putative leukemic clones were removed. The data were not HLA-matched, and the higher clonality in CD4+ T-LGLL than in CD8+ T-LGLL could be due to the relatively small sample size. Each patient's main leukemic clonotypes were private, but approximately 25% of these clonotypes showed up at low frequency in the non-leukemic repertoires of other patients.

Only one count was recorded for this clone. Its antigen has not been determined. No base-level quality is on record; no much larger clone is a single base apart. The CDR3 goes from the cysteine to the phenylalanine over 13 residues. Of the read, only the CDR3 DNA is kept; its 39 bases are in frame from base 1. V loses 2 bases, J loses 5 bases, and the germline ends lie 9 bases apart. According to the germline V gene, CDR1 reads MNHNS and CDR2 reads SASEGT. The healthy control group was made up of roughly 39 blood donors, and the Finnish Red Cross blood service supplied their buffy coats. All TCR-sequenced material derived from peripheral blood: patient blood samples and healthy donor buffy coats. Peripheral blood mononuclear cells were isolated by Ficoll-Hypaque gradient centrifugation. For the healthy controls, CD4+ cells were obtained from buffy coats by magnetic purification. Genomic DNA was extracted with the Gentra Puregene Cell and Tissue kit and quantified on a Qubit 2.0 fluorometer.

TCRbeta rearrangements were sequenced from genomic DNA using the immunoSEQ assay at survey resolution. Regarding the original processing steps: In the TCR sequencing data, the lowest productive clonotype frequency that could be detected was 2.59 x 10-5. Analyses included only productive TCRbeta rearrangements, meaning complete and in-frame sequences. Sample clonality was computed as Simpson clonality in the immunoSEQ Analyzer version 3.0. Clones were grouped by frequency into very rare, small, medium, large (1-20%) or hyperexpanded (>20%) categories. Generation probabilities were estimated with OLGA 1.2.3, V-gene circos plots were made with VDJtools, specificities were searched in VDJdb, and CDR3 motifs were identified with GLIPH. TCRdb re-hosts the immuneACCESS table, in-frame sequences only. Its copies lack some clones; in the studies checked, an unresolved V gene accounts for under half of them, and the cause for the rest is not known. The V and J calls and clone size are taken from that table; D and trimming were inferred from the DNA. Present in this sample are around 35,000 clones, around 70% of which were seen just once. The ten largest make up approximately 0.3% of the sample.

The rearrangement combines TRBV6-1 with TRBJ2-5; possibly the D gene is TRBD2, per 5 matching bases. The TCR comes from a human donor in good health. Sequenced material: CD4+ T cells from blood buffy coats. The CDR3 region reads CASSESWRETQYF. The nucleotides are TGTGCCAGCAGTGAATCCTGGAGGGAGACCCAGTACTTC.